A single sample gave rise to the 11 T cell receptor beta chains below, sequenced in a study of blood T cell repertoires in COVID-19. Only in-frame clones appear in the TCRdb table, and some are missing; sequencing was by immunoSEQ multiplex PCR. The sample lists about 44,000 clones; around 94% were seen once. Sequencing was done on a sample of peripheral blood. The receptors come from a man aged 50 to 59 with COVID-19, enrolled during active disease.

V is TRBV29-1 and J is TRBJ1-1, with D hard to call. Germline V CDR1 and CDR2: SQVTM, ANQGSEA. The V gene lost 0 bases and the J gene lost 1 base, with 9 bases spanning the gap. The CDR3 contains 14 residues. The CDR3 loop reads CSVEDLSTNTEAFF. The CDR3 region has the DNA TGCAGCGTTGAAGATTTAAGCACGAACACTGAAGCTTTCTTT.

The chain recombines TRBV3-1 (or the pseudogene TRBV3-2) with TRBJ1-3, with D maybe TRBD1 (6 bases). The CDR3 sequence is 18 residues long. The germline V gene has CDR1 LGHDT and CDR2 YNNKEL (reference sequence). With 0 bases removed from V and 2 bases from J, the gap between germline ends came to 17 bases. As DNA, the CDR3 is TGTGCCAGCAGCCAAGATCCAATGGGGGCCGCCACTGGAAACACCATATATTTT. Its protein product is CASSQDPMGAATGNTIYF.

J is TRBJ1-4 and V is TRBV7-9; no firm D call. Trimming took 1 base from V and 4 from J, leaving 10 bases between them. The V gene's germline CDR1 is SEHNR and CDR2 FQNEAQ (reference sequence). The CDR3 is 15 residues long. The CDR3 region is CASSLGLPFNEKLFF. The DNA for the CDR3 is TGTGCCAGCAGCTTAGGGCTGCCGTTTAATGAAAAACTGTTTTTT.

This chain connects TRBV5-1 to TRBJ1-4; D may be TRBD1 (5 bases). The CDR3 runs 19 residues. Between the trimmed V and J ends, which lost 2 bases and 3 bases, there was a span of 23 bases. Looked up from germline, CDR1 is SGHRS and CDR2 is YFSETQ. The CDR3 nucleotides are TGCGCCAGCAGCTTATTTGGCCTGTCTGGGGGGTATCCTAATGAAAAACTGTTTTTT. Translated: CASSLFGLSGGYPNEKLFF.

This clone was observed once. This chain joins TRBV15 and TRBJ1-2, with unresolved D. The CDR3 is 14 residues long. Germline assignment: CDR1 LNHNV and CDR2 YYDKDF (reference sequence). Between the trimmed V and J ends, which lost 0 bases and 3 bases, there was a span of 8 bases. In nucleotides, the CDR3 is TGTGCCACCAGCAGAGATCAAACAGACTATGGCTACACCTTC. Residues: CATSRDQTDYGYTF.

The CDR3 bases are TGTGCCTGGAGTGTACACGGACAGGGCGACGGCTACACCTTC. Its protein product is CAWSVHGQGDGYTF. The chain recombines TRBV30 with TRBJ1-2, with 8 bases identical to TRBD1. With 0 bases clipped from V and 8 bases from J, the junction kept 8 bases outside the gene matches. Germline V gives CDR1 GTSNPN, CDR2 SVGIG (reference sequence). This CDR3 contains 14 residues. Supplemented by reference TRBV30 and TRBJ1-2, the full variable domain reads SQTIHQWPATLVQPVGSPLSLECTVEGTSNPNLYWYRQAAGRGLQLLFYSVGIGQISSEVPQNLSASRPQDRQFILSSKKLLLSDSGFYLCAWSVHGQGDGYTFGSGTRLTVV.

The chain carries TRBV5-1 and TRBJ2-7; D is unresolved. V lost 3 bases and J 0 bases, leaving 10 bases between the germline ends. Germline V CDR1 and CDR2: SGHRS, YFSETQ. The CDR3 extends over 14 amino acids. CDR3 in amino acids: CASSSVTDSYEQYF. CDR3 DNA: TGCGCCAGCAGCTCCGTGACTGACTCCTACGAGCAGTACTTC.

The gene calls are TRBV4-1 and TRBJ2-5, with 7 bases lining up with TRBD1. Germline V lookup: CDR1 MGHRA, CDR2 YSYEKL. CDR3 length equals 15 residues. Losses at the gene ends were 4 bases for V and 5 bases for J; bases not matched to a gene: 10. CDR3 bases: TGCGCCAGCAGCCTTGTACAGGGGATATGGGAGACCCAGTACTTC. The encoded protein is CASSLVQGIWETQYF.

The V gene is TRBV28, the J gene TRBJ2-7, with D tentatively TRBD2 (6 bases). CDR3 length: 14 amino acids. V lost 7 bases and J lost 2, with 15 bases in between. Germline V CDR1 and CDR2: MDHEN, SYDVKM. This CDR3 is CASTQAGTTYEQYF. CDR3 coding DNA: TGTGCCAGCACGCAAGCGGGCACGACCTACGAGCAGTACTTC.

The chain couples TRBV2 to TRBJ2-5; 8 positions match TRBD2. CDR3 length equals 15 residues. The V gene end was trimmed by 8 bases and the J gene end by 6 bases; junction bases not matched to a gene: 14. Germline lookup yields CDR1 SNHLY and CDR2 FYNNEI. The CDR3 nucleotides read TGTGCCAGCCAAAAAGGGCAGGTAGCGGGGAAGACCCAGTACTTC. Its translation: CASQKGQVAGKTQYF. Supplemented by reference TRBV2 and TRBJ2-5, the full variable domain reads EPEVTQTPSHQVTQMGQEVILRCVPISNHLYFYWYRQILGQKVEFLVSFYNNEISEKSEIFDDQFSVERPDGSNFTLKIRSTKLEDSAMYFCASQKGQVAGKTQYFGPGTRLLVL.

CDR3 amino acids: CASSLVGGMGTDTQYF. DNA for the CDR3: TGCGCCAGCAGCTTGGTTGGGGGGATGGGGACAGATACGCAGTATTTT. This sequence joins TRBV5-1 and TRBJ2-3, with D perhaps matching TRBD2 (6 bases). V was clipped by 0 bases and J by 3 bases, with 14 bases between them. This CDR3 is 16 amino acids long. Germline V CDR1 and CDR2: SGHRS, YFSETQ.